What follows describes a single T cell receptor (beta chain). Which antigen it targets is not known. Base qualities were left out, and no much larger clone turns up one base away. The source of the sample is a study of cytomegalovirus exposure and HLA in healthy donors (dated by TCRdb to 2017 to 2019). Broadly, across the study: The roughly 700 repertoires of the first cohort and the 110 or so validation repertoires were produced on the same platform, according to a later analysis. The study was designed to test whether signatures of past pathogen exposure could be identified by cataloging public T cell receptors. Besides the first cohort of 550 to 750 subjects, a separate validation cohort made up of about 120 different subjects was used. The study combined high-throughput TCR immunosequencing, statistical association of individual TCRs with disease status, and machine learning to predict cytomegalovirus infection status.

The paper's findings and limits, for the study overall: A few of the identified cytomegalovirus-associated TCR beta chains were confirmed in vitro to be specific for cytomegalovirus antigens. Most TCR sequences were seen in very few donors, while some public TCRs were found in many individuals. The classifier was reported to diagnose cytomegalovirus status with high specificity and sensitivity in both the original cohort and the validation cohort. In a later analysis, TCRs clustered in the first cohort were found to also tend to co-occur in the roughly 120 validation repertoires, with 94% of cluster scores above 0. In the study, some 160 TCR beta chains were listed as associated with cytomegalovirus. The validation cohort had no HLA typing available for a later analysis, so co-occurrence within that cohort was assessed over all 130 or so repertoires. The authors suggested that the approach could potentially be generalized to other disease states and immunological phenotypes.

Library method: the immunoSEQ multiplex PCR assay. The authors processed their data as follows. A statistical classification framework was built to diagnose cytomegalovirus status from the catalog of TCR beta chain sequences. TCRdb carries this immuneACCESS record with in-frame sequences only. Its versions omit some clonotypes, under half of them owing to an unresolved V gene in the studies checked, with the rest unexplained. For V, J and clone size, that table is used; D and trimming come from the DNA. This sample lists 150,000 to 200,000 clones; about 83% were detected once. The leading ten clones occupy approximately 1.5% of the sample. Spanning cysteine to phenylalanine, the CDR3 consists of 16 amino acids. Solely the CDR3 DNA is kept, with 48 bases framed from the first base. Relative to germline, V is 0 bases shorter and J is 2 bases shorter, with 14 bases between their ends. Reading the germline V gene gives CDR1 SGDLS and CDR2 YYNGEE.

The donors were included in the validation cohort of roughly 130 subjects, a group kept apart from the roughly 680-subject first cohort. This receptor was taken from a woman under 30 in good health and CMV-seronegative. The sequence is built from TRBV9 and TRBJ2-5; possibly the D gene is TRBD2, per 5 matching bases. Sequencing used PBMCs. CDR3 region: CASSVAPGSAQETQYF. The DNA is as follows: TGTGCCAGCAGCGTAGCCCCGGGTAGCGCTCAAGAGACCCAGTACTTC.